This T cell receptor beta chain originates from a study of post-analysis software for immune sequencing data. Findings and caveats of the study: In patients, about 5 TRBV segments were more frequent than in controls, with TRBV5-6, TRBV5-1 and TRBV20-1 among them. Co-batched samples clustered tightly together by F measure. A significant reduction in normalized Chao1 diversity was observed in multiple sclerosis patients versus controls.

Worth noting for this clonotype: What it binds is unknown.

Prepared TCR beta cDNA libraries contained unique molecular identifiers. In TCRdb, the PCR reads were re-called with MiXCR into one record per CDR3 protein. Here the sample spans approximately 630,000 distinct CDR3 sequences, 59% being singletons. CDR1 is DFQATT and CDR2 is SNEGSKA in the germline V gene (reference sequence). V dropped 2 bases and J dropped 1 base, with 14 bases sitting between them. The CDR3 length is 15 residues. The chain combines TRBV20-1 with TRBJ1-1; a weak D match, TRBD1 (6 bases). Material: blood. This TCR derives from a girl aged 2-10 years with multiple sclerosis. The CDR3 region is CSARSRGIWNTEAFF. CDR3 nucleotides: TGCAGTGCTAGATCCAGGGGTATTTGGAACACTGAAGCTTTCTTT.